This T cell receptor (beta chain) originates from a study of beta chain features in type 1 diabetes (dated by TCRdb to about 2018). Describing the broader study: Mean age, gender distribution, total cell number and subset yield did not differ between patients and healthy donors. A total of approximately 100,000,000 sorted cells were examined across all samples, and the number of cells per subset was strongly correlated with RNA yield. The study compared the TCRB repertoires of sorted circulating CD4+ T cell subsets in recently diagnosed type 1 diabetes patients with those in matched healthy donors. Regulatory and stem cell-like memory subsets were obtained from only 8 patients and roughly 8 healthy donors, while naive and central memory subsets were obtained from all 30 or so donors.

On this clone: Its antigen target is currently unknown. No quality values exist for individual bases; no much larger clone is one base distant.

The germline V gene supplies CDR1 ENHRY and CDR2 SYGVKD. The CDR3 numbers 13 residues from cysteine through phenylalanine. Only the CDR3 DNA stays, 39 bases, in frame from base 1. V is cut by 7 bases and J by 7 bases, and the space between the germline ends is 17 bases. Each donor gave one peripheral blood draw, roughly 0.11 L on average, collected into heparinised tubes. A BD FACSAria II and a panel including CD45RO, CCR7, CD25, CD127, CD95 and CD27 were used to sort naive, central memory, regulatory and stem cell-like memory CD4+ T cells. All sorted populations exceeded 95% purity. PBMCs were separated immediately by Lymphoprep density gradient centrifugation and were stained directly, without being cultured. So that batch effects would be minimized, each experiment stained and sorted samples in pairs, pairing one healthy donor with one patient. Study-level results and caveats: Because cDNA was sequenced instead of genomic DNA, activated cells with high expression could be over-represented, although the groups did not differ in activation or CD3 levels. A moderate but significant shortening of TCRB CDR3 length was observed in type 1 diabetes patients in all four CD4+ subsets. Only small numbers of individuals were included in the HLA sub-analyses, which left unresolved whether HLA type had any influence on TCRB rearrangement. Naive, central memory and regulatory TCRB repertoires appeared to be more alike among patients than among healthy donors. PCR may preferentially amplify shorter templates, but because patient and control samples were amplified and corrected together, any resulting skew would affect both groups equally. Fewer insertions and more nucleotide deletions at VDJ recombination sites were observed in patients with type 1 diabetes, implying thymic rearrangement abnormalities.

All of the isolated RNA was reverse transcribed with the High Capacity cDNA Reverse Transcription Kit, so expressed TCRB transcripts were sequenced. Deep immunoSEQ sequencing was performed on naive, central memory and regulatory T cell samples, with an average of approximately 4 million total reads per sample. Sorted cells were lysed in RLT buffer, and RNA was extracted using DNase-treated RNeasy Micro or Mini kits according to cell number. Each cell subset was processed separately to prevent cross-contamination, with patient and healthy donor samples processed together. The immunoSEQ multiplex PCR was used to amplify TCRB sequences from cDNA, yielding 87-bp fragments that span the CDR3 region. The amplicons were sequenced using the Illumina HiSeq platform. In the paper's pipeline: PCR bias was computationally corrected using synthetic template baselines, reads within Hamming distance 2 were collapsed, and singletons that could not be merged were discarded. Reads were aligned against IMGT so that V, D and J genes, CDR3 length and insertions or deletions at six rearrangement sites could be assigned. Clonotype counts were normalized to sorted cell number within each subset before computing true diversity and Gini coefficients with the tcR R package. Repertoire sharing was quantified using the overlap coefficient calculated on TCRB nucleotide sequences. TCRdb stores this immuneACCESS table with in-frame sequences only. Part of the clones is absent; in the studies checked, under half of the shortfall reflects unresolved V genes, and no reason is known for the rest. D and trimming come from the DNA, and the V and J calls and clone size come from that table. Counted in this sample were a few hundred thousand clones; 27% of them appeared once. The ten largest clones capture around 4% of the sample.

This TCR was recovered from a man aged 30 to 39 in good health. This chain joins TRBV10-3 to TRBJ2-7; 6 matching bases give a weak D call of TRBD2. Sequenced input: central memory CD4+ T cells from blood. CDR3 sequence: CAITEEGLGEQYF. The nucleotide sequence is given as TGTGCCATCACCGAGGAGGGGTTGGGGGAGCAGTACTTC.